The 31 T cell receptor beta chains reported below all come from one sample, sequenced in a study of T cell responses to AZD1222 COVID-19 vaccine. Repertoires were generated with immunoSEQ multiplex PCR, while TCRdb's copy carries only in-frame clones and drops some. The sample has some 99,000 clones; almost 90% are singletons. The sample in question was peripheral blood, obtained 28 days after the second AZD1222 dose. These receptor sequences come from an adult who received the AZD1222 COVID-19 vaccine.

The chain combines TRBV7-8 with TRBJ2-1; 8 bases map to TRBD2. With 8 bases clipped from V and 9 bases from J, the junction kept 12 bases outside the gene matches. Germline V gene sequence: CDR1 SGHVS, CDR2 FQNEAQ. The CDR3 consists of 14 residues. The CDR3 sequence: CASLEEASGFEQFF. CDR3 coding DNA: TGTGCCAGCCTTGAAGAGGCTAGCGGGTTTGAGCAGTTCTTC.

The V and J genes are TRBV27 and TRBJ2-7; TRBD1 might be the D (6 bases). The CDR3 loop spans 13 amino acids. Germline CDR1 reads MNHEY; CDR2 reads SMNVEV (reference sequence). The V and J ends lost 6 bases and 3 bases respectively, with 12 bases between them. The CDR3 coding sequence is TGTGCCAGCAGAGACAGGAGAGGCTACGAGCAGTACTTC. Protein product: CASRDRRGYEQYF.

This clone appeared a single time. V is TRBV5-1 and J is TRBJ1-2; possibly TRBD1 for D (5 bases). The CDR3 consists of 15 residues. Trimming removed 3 bases at V and 6 bases at J, with 18 bases between. Germline values: CDR1 SGHRS, CDR2 YFSETQ. CDR3 region: CASSSPGTAWNGYTF. The CDR3 nucleotides are TGCGCCAGCAGCTCACCCGGGACCGCCTGGAATGGCTACACCTTC.

The rearrangement links TRBV27 to TRBJ1-1, with TRBD1 matching 9 bases. This CDR3 is 15 amino acids long. Trimming took 6 bases from V and 5 from J; bases not matched to a gene: 10. Germline loops: CDR1 MNHEY, CDR2 SMNVEV (reference sequence). The CDR3 nucleotides read TGTGCCAGCAGACCTTCAACAGGGGGCCTTACTGAAGCTTTCTTT. Its protein is CASRPSTGGLTEAFF.

V and J are TRBV27 and TRBJ1-1; tentative D call: TRBD1 (5 bases). Germline values: CDR1 MNHEY, CDR2 SMNVEV (reference sequence). The length of the CDR3 is 14 residues. Trimming left V 6 bases short and J 4 bases short, with 15 bases between. The CDR3 loop is CASRSFARGTEAFF. CDR3 sequence (DNA): TGTGCCAGCAGATCCTTTGCAAGGGGCACTGAAGCTTTCTTT.

The rearrangement uses TRBV7-8 and TRBJ2-7; a possible D gene is TRBD1 (6 bases). This CDR3 comprises 13 residues. Germline loops: CDR1 SGHVS, CDR2 FQNEAQ. Deletions cut 5 bases from V and 7 bases from J, with 15 bases between. The DNA for the CDR3 is TGTGCCAGCAGCAGGACAAGAGGGGGAGAGCAGTACTTC. Translated: CASSRTRGGEQYF.

J is TRBJ2-7 and V is TRBV5-4; D ambiguous. This CDR3 is built from 11 residues. The ends were cut back, 4 bases at V and 4 bases at J, with 6 bases in the middle. Germline assignment: CDR1 SGHNT and CDR2 YYREEE (reference sequence). This CDR3 is CASSGQYEQYF. CDR3 coding DNA: TGTGCCAGCAGCGGTCAGTACGAGCAGTACTTC.

This clone was counted once. The rearrangement links TRBV27 to TRBJ1-4; 8 bases line up with TRBD1. Germline assignment: CDR1 MNHEY and CDR2 SMNVEV (reference sequence). The V segment lost 6 bases and the J segment 4 bases; nucleotides outside the gene matches: 7. This CDR3 contains 15 residues. The CDR3 reads CASRRNDRGNEKLFF. CDR3 bases: TGTGCCAGCAGGAGAAATGACAGGGGTAATGAAAAACTGTTTTTT.

V is TRBV12-3 or TRBV12-4 and J is TRBJ1-1; D not resolved. V shed 3 bases and J shed 1 base, with 6 bases lying between them. This CDR3 contains 13 residues. The CDR3 region has the DNA TGTGCCAGCAGTTTTTTCCGGAACACTGAAGCTTTCTTT. This sequence encodes CASSFFRNTEAFF.

V gene TRBV3-1 (or the pseudogene TRBV3-2) combines with J gene TRBJ1-5, with a tentative D call TRBD1 (6 bases). The CDR3 is 14 amino acids. Germline V gene data show CDR1 as LGHDT and CDR2 as YNNKEL (reference sequence). V was trimmed by 4 bases and J by 2 bases, leaving 9 bases between them. In DNA form, the CDR3 reads TGTGCCAGCAGCCTGGGACAAGGCAATCAGCCCCAGCATTTT. Protein sequence: CASSLGQGNQPQHF.

The chain uses TRBV14 and TRBJ1-1; the match to TRBD1 covers 7 bases. Germline-derived CDR1 and CDR2 are SGHDN and FVKESK. Trimming took 0 bases from V and 10 from J; bases not matched to a gene: 8. This CDR3 is built from 14 residues. CDR3: CASSQDLRGPGAFF. The CDR3 DNA follows: TGTGCCAGCAGCCAAGACTTGAGGGGGCCGGGAGCTTTCTTT.

The rearrangement links TRBV3-1 (or the pseudogene TRBV3-2) to TRBJ1-3, with D unresolved. The CDR3 runs to 15 residues. Germline V CDR1 and CDR2: LGHDT, YNNKEL (reference sequence). V was cut by 1 base and J by 0 bases, with 7 bases left in between. The CDR3 sequence: CASSQGTNSGNTIYF. In DNA, the CDR3 is TGTGCCAGCAGCCAAGGGACTAACTCTGGAAACACCATATATTTT.

This chain links TRBV19 with TRBJ2-1; tentative D call: TRBD2 (6 bases). V lost 5 bases, J lost 0 bases, and 20 bases lay in between. Germline values: CDR1 LNHDA, CDR2 SQIVND (reference sequence). The CDR3 loop spans 18 amino acids. The chain's CDR3 is CASSSPSSARSSYNEQFF. As DNA, the CDR3 is TGTGCCAGTAGTTCCCCGTCTAGCGCCCGGAGCTCCTACAATGAGCAGTTCTTC.

The rearrangement joins TRBV10-3 to TRBJ1-2; D is ambiguous. Trimming took 2 bases from V and 4 from J, leaving 8 bases between them. Germline CDR1 reads ENHRY; CDR2 reads SYGVKD. CDR3 length equals 13 residues. CDR3 DNA: TGTGCCATCAGTGAGCCAGACACCTATGGCTACACCTTC. Protein product: CAISEPDTYGYTF.

The rearrangement joins TRBV11-3 to TRBJ2-1, with 8 bases lining up with TRBD2. V lost 1 base to trimming and J lost 8 bases; unmatched junction nucleotides: 10. This CDR3 region has 16 residues. From germline, CDR1 is SGHNT and CDR2 YENEEA. The CDR3 DNA reads as TGTGCCAGCAGCTTAGGCGCACTAGCGGCAGCCGATGAGCAGTTCTTC. This gives the protein CASSLGALAAADEQFF.

This clone was seen more than once but under ten times. The chain carries TRBV9 and TRBJ2-5, with D perhaps being TRBD1 or TRBD2 (5 bases each). Per the germline V gene, CDR1 is SGDLS and CDR2 is YYNGEE. Between the trimmed V and J ends, which lost 1 base and 5 bases, there was a span of 15 bases. The CDR3 is 15 amino acids. DNA of the CDR3: TGTGCCAGCAGCGTAACCTGGGGGAGTGGTGAGACCCAGTACTTC. The encoded protein is CASSVTWGSGETQYF.

The genes are TRBV5-4 and TRBJ2-3; 13 positions agree with TRBD2. The V segment lost 5 bases and the J segment 5 bases; nucleotides outside the gene matches: 5. The CDR3 contains 15 residues. CDR1 is SGHNT, CDR2 YYREEE, per germline (reference sequence). The CDR3 DNA sequence: TGTGCCAGCAGGGGGACTAGCGGGAAGGGAGATACGCAGTATTTT. Its translation: CASRGTSGKGDTQYF.

This clone was seen a few times. V is TRBV5-1 and J is TRBJ1-4; D may be TRBD1 (6 bases). Trimming took off 4 bases at V and 0 bases at J, with 16 bases between the two ends. Germline assignment: CDR1 SGHRS and CDR2 YFSETQ. The CDR3 has 17 amino acids. The CDR3 spells CASSPTRDTSTNEKLFF. CDR3 DNA: TGCGCCAGCAGCCCTACCCGGGACACCTCAACTAATGAAAAACTGTTTTTT.

This sequence joins TRBV7-2 and TRBJ1-5; D is ambiguous. V was cut by 5 bases and J by 2 bases, with 10 bases left in between. CDR1 and CDR2 (germline): SGHTA, FQGNSA. CDR3 length equals 14 residues. As DNA, the CDR3 is TGTGCCAGCAGCCTGGTGGGCGGCAATCAGCCCCAGCATTTT. This codes for CASSLVGGNQPQHF.

This chain links TRBV6-5 with TRBJ1-4; tentative D call: TRBD1 (5 bases). The V end lost 6 bases, the J end lost 4 bases, and 12 bases lay between the germline ends. CDR1 is MNHEY, CDR2 SVGAGI, per germline. The CDR3 is 14 amino acids. The chain's CDR3 is CASSGPGVNEKLFF. The CDR3 coding sequence is TGTGCCAGCAGCGGGCCGGGGGTTAATGAAAAACTGTTTTTT.

The chain couples TRBV6-2 or TRBV6-3 to TRBJ1-4, with 7 positions matching TRBD1. V lost 5 bases, J lost 3 bases, and 3 bases stayed unmatched. Germline loops: CDR1 MNHEY, CDR2 SVGEGT. This CDR3 region has 14 residues. The CDR3 spells CASSPRGANEKLFF. The DNA of the CDR3 is TGTGCCAGCAGTCCCAGGGGGGCTAATGAAAAACTGTTTTTT.

The CDR3 here is CASSLTTGRGELFF. The CDR3 region has the DNA TGTGCCAGCAGCTTGACGACAGGGAGGGGGGAGCTGTTTTTT. This chain uses TRBV7-2 with TRBJ2-2; D is perhaps TRBD1 (7 bases). The ends were cut back, 3 bases at V and 8 bases at J, with 13 bases in the middle. The germline V gene has CDR1 SGHTA and CDR2 FQGNSA. CDR3 length equals 14 residues.

The chain carries TRBV27 and TRBJ2-5; 13 bases agree with TRBD2. V trimming: 6 bases; J trimming: 4 bases; junction bases outside the gene matches: 5. Germline-derived CDR1 and CDR2 are MNHEY and SMNVEV (reference sequence). The CDR3 is 15 amino acids. CDR3 bases: TGTGCCAGCAGGAAACTAGCGGGAGGGCGAGAGACCCAGTACTTC. Protein sequence: CASRKLAGGRETQYF.

The CDR3 sequence is CATSPDILGTGELFF. The DNA for the CDR3 is TGTGCCACCAGCCCAGACATCCTTGGGACCGGGGAGCTGTTTTTT. The chain combines TRBV15 with TRBJ2-2, with unresolved D. Trimming left V 5 bases short and J 5 bases short, with 15 bases between. Germline values: CDR1 LNHNV, CDR2 YYDKDF (reference sequence). This CDR3 region has 15 residues.

The V call is TRBV7-3, the J call TRBJ2-3, with D possibly being TRBD1 (5 bases). V was shortened by 2 bases and J by 6 bases, with 12 bases between the two germline ends. In germline, CDR1 is SGHTA, CDR2 FQGTGA. This CDR3 spans 14 amino acids. CDR3 in DNA: TGTGCCAGCAGCTTACAGGGCCCAATGGATACGCAGTATTTT. It specifies CASSLQGPMDTQYF.

This chain joins TRBV28 and TRBJ1-1; D not resolved. Trimming removed 2 bases from V and 4 bases from J, with 5 bases in between. CDR1 is MDHEN and CDR2 is SYDVKM in the germline V gene. CDR3 length: 12 residues. The CDR3 loop reads CASSLGTTEAFF. The CDR3 region has the DNA TGTGCCAGCAGTTTAGGAACCACTGAAGCTTTCTTT. Together with reference TRBV28 and TRBJ1-1, the CDR3 gives the full variable domain: DVKVTQSSRYLVKRTGEKVFLECVQDMDHENMFWYRQDPGLGLRLIYFSYDVKMKEKGDIPEGYSVSREKKERFSLILESASTNQTSMYLCASSLGTTEAFFGQGTRLTVV.

This chain uses TRBV9 with TRBJ2-7, with TRBD2 matching 14 bases. Germline V lookup: CDR1 SGDLS, CDR2 YYNGEE. The CDR3 runs to 15 residues. The V segment lost 3 bases and the J segment 12 bases; nucleotides outside the gene matches: 11. This chain's CDR3 is CASSAEPGLAGVLYF. The CDR3 bases are TGTGCCAGCAGCGCGGAACCGGGACTAGCGGGAGTGTTGTACTTC.

The chain carries TRBV3-1 (or the pseudogene TRBV3-2) and TRBJ2-7; 11 nucleotides agree with TRBD2. V dropped 2 bases and J dropped 3; count of bases not matched to a gene: 6. The germline V gene has CDR1 LGHDT and CDR2 YNNKEL (reference sequence). The CDR3 has 16 residues. The CDR3 is CASSQRRLAGGYEQYF. The CDR3 bases are TGTGCCAGCAGCCAAAGACGGCTAGCGGGAGGCTACGAGCAGTACTTC.

The CDR3 here is CASSPTTGSGNTIYF. CDR3 sequence (DNA): TGTGCCAGCAGTCCGACGACGGGATCAGGAAACACCATATATTTT. The chain recombines TRBV3-1 (or the pseudogene TRBV3-2) with TRBJ1-3, with D uncertain. Germline lookup yields CDR1 LGHDT and CDR2 YNNKEL (reference sequence). CDR3 size: 15 residues. V lost 6 bases and J lost 4, with 16 bases in between.

The V call is TRBV4-1, the J call TRBJ2-7; TRBD2 matches at 12 bases. V dropped 2 bases and J dropped 5; count of bases not matched to a gene: 7. The CDR3 length is 16 residues. Germline assignment: CDR1 MGHRA and CDR2 YSYEKL. CDR3 coding DNA: TGCGCCAGCAGCCAACAACTAGCGGGAGGCTTCGACGAGCAGTACTTC. It specifies CASSQQLAGGFDEQYF.

V and J are TRBV19 and TRBJ2-1; D is ambiguous. The CDR3 consists of 13 residues. V was clipped by 3 bases and J by 7 bases, with 10 bases between them. Germline V lookup: CDR1 LNHDA, CDR2 SQIVND (reference sequence). For the CDR3, the DNA is TGTGCCAGTAGTATCGGGCGCCGGAATGAGCAGTTCTTC. It yields the protein CASSIGRRNEQFF.